The 7 T cell receptor beta chains in this list originate from one sample, sequenced in a study of T cell repertoires in cytomegalovirus infection. TCRdb called the reads again in MiXCR, with one record for every CDR3 protein. This sample has approximately 120,000 distinct CDR3 sequences, with about 28% found just once. These receptors' targets are unknown. Sequencing used CD8+ T cells from cultured PBMCs, obtained from culture after CMV antigen stimulation. These receptors were obtained from a human donor in good health (CMV status not recorded). Some clones in this sample may be carry-over from other donors' samples.

This sequence joins TRBV19 and TRBJ2-1; D is unclear. Germline lookup yields CDR1 LNHDA and CDR2 SQIVND (reference sequence). Trimming left V 3 bases short and J 2 bases short, with 11 bases between. This CDR3 spans 15 amino acids. The CDR3 DNA is TGTGCCAGTAGTATGGGATCTGGCGCCTACAATGAGCAGTTCTTC. Protein: CASSMGSGAYNEQFF.

This clonotype was seen a handful of times. The genes are TRBV12-3 or TRBV12-4 and TRBJ2-1, with 11 bases aligning to TRBD1. V shed 5 bases, J shed 6 bases, and the junction held 6 bases outside the gene matches. The CDR3 contains 15 residues. In DNA, the CDR3 is TGTGCCAGCAGTCCCCCGGGACAGGGGGTCAATGAGCAGTTCTTC. It translates to CASSPPGQGVNEQFF.

The V gene is TRBV19, the J gene TRBJ1-1, with D hard to call. Germline CDR1 reads LNHDA; CDR2 reads SQIVND (reference sequence). The V end was cut by 4 bases, the J end by 0 bases, with 6 bases between. The CDR3 has 13 amino acids. The CDR3 spells CASSRQLNTEAFF. In DNA form, the CDR3 reads TGTGCCAGTAGTAGGCAGCTGAACACTGAAGCTTTCTTT.

The chain couples TRBV9 to TRBJ1-1; 8 bases are shared with TRBD1. The trim removed 4 bases at V and 5 bases at J, leaving 7 bases unmatched. This CDR3 region has 14 residues. The germline CDR1 and CDR2 sequences are SGDLS and YYNGEE. The CDR3 reads CASSIGTGGTEAFF. The CDR3 DNA reads TGTGCCAGCAGCATTGGGACAGGAGGGACTGAAGCTTTCTTT.

This rearrangement joins TRBV2 to TRBJ1-2, with 7 bases identical to TRBD1. V gave up 8 bases and J gave up 7 bases; unmatched junction bases: 16. The CDR3 has 15 amino acids. Germline-derived CDR1 and CDR2 are SNHLY and FYNNEI. The CDR3 here is CASPTQAQGGLGYTF. CDR3 DNA: TGTGCCAGCCCCACGCAGGCCCAGGGGGGCCTTGGCTACACCTTC.

The genes are TRBV5-5 and TRBJ2-3; TRBD2 might be the D (6 bases). Germline CDR1 and CDR2: SGHKS and YYEKEE (reference sequence). The CDR3 runs to 13 residues. V was cut by 3 bases and J by 11 bases, with 16 bases left in between. In nucleotides, the CDR3 is TGTGCCAGCAGCTGGGGCGGAGGGATCGGGCAGTATTTT. This gives the protein CASSWGGGIGQYF.

This clonotype was detected ten times or more. The J gene is TRBJ2-7, the V gene TRBV28; no reliable D call. Germline V gene data show CDR1 as MDHEN and CDR2 as SYDVKM. Deletions cut 4 bases from V and 1 base from J, with 11 bases between. CDR3 length: 14 residues. The CDR3 sequence is CASSSRLQSYEQYF. The CDR3 DNA reads TGTGCCAGCAGTTCAAGGCTACAGTCCTACGAGCAGTACTTC.